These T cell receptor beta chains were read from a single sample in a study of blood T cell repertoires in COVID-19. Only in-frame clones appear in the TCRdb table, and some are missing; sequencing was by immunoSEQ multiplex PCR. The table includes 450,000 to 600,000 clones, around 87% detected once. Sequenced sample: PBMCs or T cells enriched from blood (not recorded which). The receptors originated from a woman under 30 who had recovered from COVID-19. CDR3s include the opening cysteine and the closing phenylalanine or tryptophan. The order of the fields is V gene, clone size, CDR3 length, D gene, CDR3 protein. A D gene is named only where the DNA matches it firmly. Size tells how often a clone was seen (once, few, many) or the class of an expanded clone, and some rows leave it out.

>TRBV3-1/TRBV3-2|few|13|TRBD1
CASQQGQGRGYTF
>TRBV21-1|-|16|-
CASSPKGFGQSGTQHF
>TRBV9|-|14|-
CASTDGPGDYGYTF
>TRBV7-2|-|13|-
CASTRGDYNEQFF
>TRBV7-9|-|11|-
CASSPGDEQFF
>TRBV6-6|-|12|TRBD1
CASSLRGDTQYF
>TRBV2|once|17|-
CASSEKLQASSNQPQHF
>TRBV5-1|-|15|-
CASSLGASAQETQYF
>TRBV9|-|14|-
CASSSPTGSDEAFF
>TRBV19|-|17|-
CASTPGDLRYSNQPQHF
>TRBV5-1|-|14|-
CASALEILNTEAFF
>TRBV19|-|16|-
CASSKKVAPGHSPLHF
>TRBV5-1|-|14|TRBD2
CASSLAGGTGELFF
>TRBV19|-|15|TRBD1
CASSIGGTGHQPQHF
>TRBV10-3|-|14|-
CAISAETASYGYTF
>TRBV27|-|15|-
CASSLFKGGPTEAFF
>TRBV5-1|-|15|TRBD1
CASSLVGGLTDTQYF
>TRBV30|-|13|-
CAWRDIYTDTQYF
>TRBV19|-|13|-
CASTLSTGSPLHF
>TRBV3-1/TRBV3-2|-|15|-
CASSPPRGIRNIQYF
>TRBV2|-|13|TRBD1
CASLQGENSPLHF
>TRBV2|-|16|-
CASSRRETSYNSPLHF
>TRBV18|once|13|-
CASSPGANYGYTF
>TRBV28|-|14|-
CASTTPDTAYGYTF
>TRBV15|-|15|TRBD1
CATSRPGTGAGTQYF
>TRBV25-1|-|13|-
CASRSGANEKLFF
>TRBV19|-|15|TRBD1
CASSAPTGGGTEAFF
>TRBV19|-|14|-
CASSIDRRNYGYTF
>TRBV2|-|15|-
CASRGVSGGNEKLFF
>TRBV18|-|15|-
CASSPETVMNTEAFF
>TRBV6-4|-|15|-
CASSRTGIEGTEAFF
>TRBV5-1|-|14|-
CASSREGVNTEAFF
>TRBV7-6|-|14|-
CASSLAGASEKLFF
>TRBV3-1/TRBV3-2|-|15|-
CASSYRARVSYEQYF
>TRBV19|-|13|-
CASSPDSYYGYTF
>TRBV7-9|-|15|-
CASSPPLGGTDTQYF
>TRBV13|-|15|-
CASSFKPGISYEQYF